This TCR beta chain is drawn from a study of blood T cell repertoires in COVID-19. Study-level information: Donors in the United States, Italy and Spain gave samples during acute or convalescent COVID-19. PBMCs, B-cell-depleted T cells, or T cells provided the cDNA or gDNA that made up the material.

CDR1 and CDR2 from the germline V gene are SGHVS and FQNEAQ. The CDR3 totals 15 residues. V trimming: 5 bases; J trimming: 7 bases; junction bases outside the gene matches: 13. Original methodology: Estimation of nucleated cell counts relied on the amplification of reference gene primers. Produced via immunoSEQ multiplex PCR; TCRdb's table is partial and in-frame only. That table furnishes V, J and clone size, whereas the DNA furnished D and trimming. The data show under 300,000 clones, with around 83% seen just once and 1.9% held by the top ten. Sequencing was done on a sample of peripheral blood. The chain joins TRBV7-8 to TRBJ1-2, with 7 bases fitting TRBD1. The receptor comes from a man aged 25 to 40 who had recovered from COVID-19. CDR3 sequence (DNA): TGTGCCAGCAGCCCAAACTGGACAGGAAAATCTGGCTACACCTTC. As protein: CASSPNWTGKSGYTF.